This TCR beta chain is drawn from a study of cytomegalovirus exposure and HLA in healthy donors. With respect to this clone: The antigen remains undetermined.

This PCR relied on a set of 60 Vbeta primers and 13 Jbeta primers. TCRdb keeps only in-frame clones here, not all; method: immunoSEQ multiplex PCR. Of 180,000 or so clones listed, around 80% are singletons. Notes on the study in general: In a later analysis, TCR beta V- and J-gene trimming was associated with a missense DCLRE1C variant.

From germline, CDR1 is GTSNPN and CDR2 SVGIG (reference sequence). Trimming cost V 4 bases and J 1 base; bases outside gene matches: 5. The CDR3 runs to 14 residues. This TCR derives from a woman under 40 in good health and CMV-seronegative. Sequencing used PBMCs. This chain connects TRBV30 to TRBJ2-7; 9 nucleotides line up with TRBD1. In DNA form, the CDR3 reads TGTGCCTGGACTCTTGGGACAGGGTCCTACGAGCAGTACTTC. It specifies CAWTLGTGSYEQYF.